This TCR beta chain comes out of a study of blood T cells in healthy people across ages. Isolated per sample were at least 7 million PBMCs. A second PCR of roughly 6 to 12 cycles used a sample-barcoded 5' primer and a J-beta primer mix. Through a template-switch adaptor with 12 random nucleotides, each cDNA molecule received a tag. TCRdb reanalysed the 5' RACE reads using MiXCR and keeps one entry per CDR3 protein. The repertoire holds hundreds of thousands of distinct CDR3 sequences, with around 54% as singletons. With 5 bases clipped from V and 4 bases from J, the junction kept 4 bases outside the gene matches. CDR3 length: 16 amino acids. Per germline, CDR1 SEHNR and CDR2 FQNEAQ (reference sequence).

V usage is TRBV7-9 and J usage is TRBJ2-6, with TRBD2 identical over 11 bases. The specimen was blood. The sequence came from a man in his sixties in good health. In DNA form, the CDR3 reads TGTGCCAGCAGCGGACGGACTAGCGGGGGGGCCAACGTCCTGACTTTC. Protein product: CASSGRTSGGANVLTF.